This T cell receptor beta chain was captured in a study of CD8 T cells in Susac syndrome. This clonotype was found once. Random hexamers were used to reverse transcribe an amount of 0.5 to 1 ug RNA. It was immunoSEQ multiplex PCR that amplified TCR beta CDR3 across 54 Vbeta and 13 Jbeta. TCRdb used MiXCR to reprocess the immunoSEQ multiplex PCR reads, holding one entry per CDR3 protein. Here the sample spans a few hundred thousand distinct CDR3 sequences, about 90% being singletons. TCR beta sequences were obtained from blood CD8+ and CD4+ T cells. Negative isolation yielded CD4+ and CD8+ T cells, and FACS enriched TEMRA cells. Per germline, CDR1 MNHNS and CDR2 SASEGT. The CDR3 sequence is 16 residues long. V shed 7 bases and J 0 bases; nucleotides not matched to a gene: 7.

Sequenced material: CD8+ T cells from PBMCs. The rearrangement uses TRBV6-1 and TRBJ2-7; 12 bases line up with TRBD2. The receptor's source is a human donor with multiple sclerosis. The CDR3 DNA reads as TGTGCCAGCATAGGACTAGCGGGACCTTTCTCCTACGAGCAGTACTTC. It is translated as CASIGLAGPFSYEQYF.